Sequencing of this T cell receptor beta chain was carried out in a study of CD8 T cells in ankylosing spondylitis. Whole-study results and caveats: What appeared characteristic of ankylosing spondylitis blood was a TCR beta motif of eight highly homologous variants.

CDR1 DFQATT and CDR2 SNEGSKA come from the germline V gene (reference sequence). This CDR3 has 16 amino acids. Between the trimmed V and J ends, which lost 0 bases and 2 bases, there was a span of 15 bases. TCRdb passed the 5' RACE reads through MiXCR, listing each CDR3 protein once. The table records about 460,000 distinct CDR3 sequences, less than 6% of them present only once. This clonotype appeared many times. Its antigen is unknown. Sequencing was carried out using blood, either unsorted or a sorted T cell fraction (not recorded which). This chain connects TRBV20-1 to TRBJ2-3; D perhaps matches TRBD2 (6 bases). This sequence originates from a male donor with ankylosing spondylitis. The CDR3 reads CSARDWGRRTTDTQYF. The CDR3 DNA sequence: TGCAGTGCTAGAGATTGGGGGAGGAGGACCACAGATACGCAGTATTTT.